Below, 16 T cell receptor beta chains from the same sample are listed, as sequenced in a study of long-term antiretroviral therapy in people with HIV. Investigators performed immunoSEQ version v3.0 at survey level. The repertoire was sequenced with immunoSEQ multiplex PCR; TCRdb's copy has only in-frame clones and lacks some. The repertoire includes about 27,000 clones, about 82% of them detected once, and approximately 8.3% sits in the top ten. Here the sequenced sample was unsorted PBMCs, taken 3 years after starting antiretroviral therapy. The origin of the receptors is a man aged 40-50 years with HIV.

This clone was observed a handful of times. This chain joins TRBV5-6 and TRBJ2-2, with D perhaps TRBD1 (6 bases). Trimming stripped 5 bases from V and 3 bases from J, with 11 bases between. The length of the CDR3 is 14 residues. From germline, CDR1 is SGHDT and CDR2 YYEEEE. The DNA for the CDR3 is TGTGCCAGCAGTCGGGACACGTACACCGGGGAGCTGTTTTTT. This translates into CASSRDTYTGELFF.

The chain has TRBV14 and TRBJ2-5; D unclear. Per the germline V gene, CDR1 is SGHDN and CDR2 is FVKESK. CDR3 length: 13 amino acids. V dropped 4 bases and J dropped 7 bases, with 13 bases sitting between them. This CDR3 is CASSPAAFGTQYF. CDR3 sequence (DNA): TGTGCCAGCAGCCCTGCCGCCTTTGGGACCCAGTACTTC.

V usage is TRBV28 and J usage is TRBJ2-2, with unresolved D. CDR1 and CDR2 from the germline V gene are MDHEN and SYDVKM. Trimming took off 6 bases at V and 5 bases at J, with 13 bases between the two ends. The CDR3 length is 14 residues. CDR3 in amino acids: CASSIGVGTGELFF. The CDR3 nucleotides read TGTGCCAGCAGCATCGGTGTGGGAACCGGGGAGCTGTTTTTT. Filled out from reference TRBV28 and TRBJ2-2, the complete variable domain reads DVKVTQSSRYLVKRTGEKVFLECVQDMDHENMFWYRQDPGLGLRLIYFSYDVKMKEKGDIPEGYSVSREKKERFSLILESASTNQTSMYLCASSIGVGTGELFFGEGSRLTVL.

The rearrangement links TRBV27 to TRBJ2-5; D is unclear. Germline CDR1 and CDR2: MNHEY and SMNVEV (reference sequence). The V gene lost 2 bases and the J gene lost 5 bases, with 3 bases spanning the gap. The CDR3 has 11 amino acids. CDR3 in DNA: TGTGCCAGCAGTTTAGGGGAGACCCAGTACTTC. It specifies CASSLGETQYF.

The CDR3 bases are TGCGCCAGCCGAGGTACAGGGACCTACGAGCAGTACTTC. It yields the protein CASRGTGTYEQYF. The chain links TRBV10-2 to TRBJ2-7; D possibly corresponds to TRBD1 (6 bases). Per the germline V gene, CDR1 is WSHSY and CDR2 is SAAADI. The CDR3 is 13 amino acids. V was cut by 8 bases and J by 2 bases, with 13 bases left in between.

The CDR3, as DNA: TGTGCCTGGAACGGATATGGTGAGCAGTTCTTC. Translating it yields CAWNGYGEQFF. The V call is TRBV30, the J call TRBJ2-1; D gene ambiguous. This CDR3 contains 11 residues. V lost 4 bases and J lost 9, with 10 bases in between. Germline V lookup: CDR1 GTSNPN, CDR2 SVGIG (reference sequence).

The rearrangement uses TRBV9 and TRBJ1-1; no clear D gene. Trimming pared 1 base from V and 1 base from J, leaving 8 bases between. The germline V gene has CDR1 SGDLS and CDR2 YYNGEE. CDR3 length equals 14 residues. The CDR3, as DNA: TGTGCCAGCAGCGTAACTATGAGGAACACTGAAGCTTTCTTT. This translates into CASSVTMRNTEAFF.

This sequence joins TRBV6-4 and TRBJ1-5; no clear D gene. Germline V lookup: CDR1 MRHNA, CDR2 SNTAGT. The CDR3 is 15 residues long. The V end was cut by 8 bases, the J end by 1 base, with 15 bases between. The CDR3 nucleotides read TGTGCCAGCTCCCTGGACGGAGGGAGCAATCAGCCCCAGCATTTT. This translates into CASSLDGGSNQPQHF.

This rearrangement joins TRBV9 to TRBJ1-1; 8 bases align to TRBD1. The CDR3 has 15 residues. Germline V lookup: CDR1 SGDLS, CDR2 YYNGEE. Unmatched junction bases numbered 2, after V lost 0 bases and J lost 1 base. Here the CDR3 DNA reads TGTGCCAGCAGCGTAGCAGGGGGCGGGAACACTGAAGCTTTCTTT. Translated, it gives CASSVAGGGNTEAFF.

This clone has a handful of counts. This sequence joins TRBV27 and TRBJ2-7; the match to TRBD1 covers 8 bases. The CDR3 consists of 13 residues. The V gene's germline CDR1 is MNHEY and CDR2 SMNVEV (reference sequence). After removal of 5 bases from V and 3 bases from J, the junction contained 3 bases not matched to a gene. CDR3 region: CASSAGTGYEQYF. In nucleotides, the CDR3 is TGTGCCAGCAGTGCCGGGACAGGCTACGAGCAGTACTTC.

The chain uses TRBV6-5 and TRBJ1-2, with D unclear. Germline V gene sequence: CDR1 MNHEY, CDR2 SVGAGI. V lost 10 bases to trimming and J lost 1 base, with 19 bases between them. The CDR3 runs to 15 residues. CDR3 coding DNA: TGTGCCACTTGGCATGGGGTTCTTCTTAACTATGGCTACACCTTC. Protein: CATWHGVLLNYGYTF.

This clone occurred a few times. The chain has TRBV27 and TRBJ2-7; D might be TRBD2 (6 bases). This CDR3 contains 13 residues. Germline V gene lookup returns CDR1 MNHEY and CDR2 SMNVEV (reference sequence). V lost 5 bases and J 5 bases, leaving 13 bases between the germline ends. The CDR3 region is CASSPQGLHEQYF. The DNA of the CDR3 is TGTGCCAGCAGTCCCCAGGGACTTCACGAGCAGTACTTC.

This sequence joins TRBV5-1 and TRBJ2-1; TRBD2 matches at 10 bases. V lost 4 bases and J lost 8; bases outside the gene matches: 6. The CDR3 covers 14 residues. Germline V gene lookup returns CDR1 SGHRS and CDR2 YFSETQ. This CDR3 is CASSRAGGRDEQFF. The DNA for the CDR3 is TGCGCCAGCAGCAGAGCGGGGGGGCGGGATGAGCAGTTCTTC.

This chain links TRBV11-3 with TRBJ2-1, with D uncertain. Germline CDR1 SGHNT, CDR2 YENEEA. The CDR3 sequence is 14 residues long. V lost 0 bases and J lost 2, with 5 bases in between. DNA of the CDR3: TGTGCCAGCAGCTTAGAAGGAGCCTACAATGAGCAGTTCTTC. This sequence encodes CASSLEGAYNEQFF.

The chain has TRBV2 and TRBJ1-1; possible D gene TRBD1, 5 bases. Germline V gene sequence: CDR1 SNHLY, CDR2 FYNNEI. The CDR3 extends over 13 amino acids. Trimming left V 8 bases short and J 5 bases short, with 15 bases between. The CDR3 DNA follows: TGTGCCAGCGATACAGGCGGAAGGACTGAAGCTTTCTTT. Encoded protein: CASDTGGRTEAFF.

CDR3 protein: CATSRVGGDPSGANVLTF. CDR3 in DNA: TGTGCCACCAGCAGAGTGGGGGGGGACCCCTCTGGGGCCAACGTCCTGACTTTC. The chain is built from TRBV15 and TRBJ2-6; 7 bases are a match to TRBD2. The length of the CDR3 is 18 residues. Germline V gene data show CDR1 as LNHNV and CDR2 as YYDKDF (reference sequence). The junction had 6 bases not matched to a gene; V was cut back by 1 base and J by 0 bases. Filled out from reference TRBV15 and TRBJ2-6, the complete variable domain reads DAMVIQNPRYQVTQFGKPVTLSCSQTLNHNVMYWYQQKSSQAPKLLFHYYDKDFNNEADTPDNFQSRRPNTSFCFLDIRSPGLGDTAMYLCATSRVGGDPSGANVLTFGAGSRLTVL.